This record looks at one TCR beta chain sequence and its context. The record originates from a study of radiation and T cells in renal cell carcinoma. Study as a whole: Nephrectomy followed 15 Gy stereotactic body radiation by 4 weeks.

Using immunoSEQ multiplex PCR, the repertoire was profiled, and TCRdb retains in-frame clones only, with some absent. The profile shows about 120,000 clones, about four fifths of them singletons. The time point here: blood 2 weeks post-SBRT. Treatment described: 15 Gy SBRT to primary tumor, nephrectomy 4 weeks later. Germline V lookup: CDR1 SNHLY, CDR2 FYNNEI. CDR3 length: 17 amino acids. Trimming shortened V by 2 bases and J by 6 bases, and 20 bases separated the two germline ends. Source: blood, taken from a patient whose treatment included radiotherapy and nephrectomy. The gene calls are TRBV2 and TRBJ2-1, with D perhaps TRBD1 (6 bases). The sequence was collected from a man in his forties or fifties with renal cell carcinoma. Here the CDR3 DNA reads TGTGCCAGCAGTGAAAACCGGCCGGACAGCATCGGCAATGAGCAGTTCTTC. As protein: CASSENRPDSIGNEQFF.